Shown below are 23 T cell receptor beta chains from a single sample sequenced in a study of cytomegalovirus exposure and HLA in healthy donors. Primers for the PCR totalled 60 Vbeta and 13 Jbeta. Sequencing was performed with immunoSEQ multiplex PCR; in TCRdb, only in-frame clones are kept and a portion is missing. The sample holds under 200,000 clones, roughly 75% seen once. Sequenced sample: PBMCs. All receptors come from a man between 35 and 55 years old in good health and CMV-seronegative.

The rearrangement links TRBV29-1 to TRBJ2-2, with D uncertain. V lost 7 bases and J lost 2, with 11 bases in between. The germline CDR1 and CDR2 sequences are SQVTM and ANQGSEA. This CDR3 spans 13 amino acids. This chain's CDR3 is CSAGSQNTGELFF. The DNA for the CDR3 is TGCAGCGCCGGGTCACAAAACACCGGGGAGCTGTTTTTT.

The chain recombines TRBV9 with TRBJ2-6; 8 bases fit TRBD2. V was clipped by 4 bases and J by 0 bases; unmatched bases: 6. The CDR3 extends over 17 amino acids. CDR1 and CDR2 from the germline V gene are SGDLS and YYNGEE. The CDR3 region has the DNA TGTGCCAGCAGCCTCGGGGGGGCCCGCTCTGGGGCCAACGTCCTGACTTTC. Translated: CASSLGGARSGANVLTF.

CDR3 DNA sequence: TGTGCCAGCTCACGCGTAACTGGCTATGGCTACACCTTC. Its translation: CASSRVTGYGYTF. The chain is built from TRBV18 and TRBJ1-2; D is unresolved. V was clipped by 4 bases and J by 4 bases, with 10 bases between them. The CDR3 is made up of 13 amino acids. Germline CDR1 is KGHSH and CDR2 is LQKENI.

The V and J genes are TRBV5-1 and TRBJ1-2; 7 positions match TRBD1. CDR1 and CDR2 (germline): SGHRS, YFSETQ. V was pared by 5 bases and J by 4 bases, with 11 bases of the junction left unmatched. The CDR3 runs 15 residues. The CDR3 reads CASRSGTELTYGYTF. In nucleotides, the CDR3 is TGCGCCAGCAGGTCCGGGACAGAGCTAACCTATGGCTACACCTTC.

This chain uses TRBV2 with TRBJ2-3; 10 bases align to TRBD2. V was pared by 6 bases and J by 1 base, with 7 bases of the junction left unmatched. Germline lookup yields CDR1 SNHLY and CDR2 FYNNEI. This CDR3 region has 16 residues. CDR3 coding DNA: TGTGCCAGCAGGCCCCGGCTAGCGGGGGGCACAGATACGCAGTATTTT. It encodes CASRPRLAGGTDTQYF.

The chain combines TRBV6-5 with TRBJ1-1, with D possibly matching TRBD1 (5 bases). The CDR3 contains 14 residues. Germline-derived CDR1 and CDR2 are MNHEY and SVGAGI. Between the trimmed V and J ends, which lost 5 bases and 0 bases, there was a span of 10 bases. CDR3 in DNA: TGTGCCAGCAGTACCGACAGATTGAACACTGAAGCTTTCTTT. This codes for CASSTDRLNTEAFF.

The CDR3 spells CASSPTGADYGYTF. Written as DNA, the CDR3 is TGTGCCAGCAGCCCGACAGGGGCGGACTATGGCTACACCTTC. V usage is TRBV7-2 and J usage is TRBJ1-2, with 8 bases fitting TRBD1. With V trimmed by 5 bases and J by 3 bases, 5 bases remained unmatched. The CDR3 spans 14 residues. Germline CDR1 reads SGHTA; CDR2 reads FQGNSA.

The genes are TRBV5-1 and TRBJ1-2; TRBD1 agrees at 7 bases. Trimming at V came to 4 bases and at J to 3 bases, leaving 3 bases not matched to a gene. Germline CDR1 is SGHRS and CDR2 is YFSETQ. CDR3 length: 13 residues. The CDR3 here is CASSRTGDYGYTF. The DNA of the CDR3 is TGCGCCAGCAGCCGTACAGGGGACTATGGCTACACCTTC. Based on the CDR3 plus reference TRBV5-1 and TRBJ1-2, the full variable domain is KAGVTQTPRYLIKTRGQQVTLSCSPISGHRSVSWYQQTPGQGLQFLFEYFSETQRNKGNFPGRFSGRQFSNSRSEMNVSTLELGDSALYLCASSRTGDYGYTFGSGTRLTVV.

Concerning this clone itself: Other DNA sequences in the sample encode the same CDR3. The V call is TRBV4-3, the J call TRBJ2-1; 12 nucleotides agree with TRBD2. The CDR3 has 16 amino acids. The trim removed 0 bases at V and 7 bases at J, leaving 4 bases unmatched. The germline V gene encodes CDR1 LGHNA and CDR2 YSLEER. CDR3 amino acids: CASSQDHLAGGNEQFF. DNA of the CDR3: TGCGCCAGCAGCCAAGATCATCTAGCGGGAGGGAATGAGCAGTTCTTC.

This clone showed up just once. The rearrangement links TRBV18 to TRBJ1-5; D is unresolved. The CDR3 extends over 14 amino acids. From germline, CDR1 is KGHSH and CDR2 LQKENI. V shed 4 bases and J shed 5 bases, with 12 bases lying between them. The CDR3 loop reads CASSQNREDQPQHF. The CDR3 nucleotides are TGTGCCAGCTCACAAAATCGAGAGGATCAGCCCCAGCATTTT.

This chain uses TRBV9 with TRBJ2-2; D is unresolved. This CDR3 region has 16 residues. Per germline, CDR1 SGDLS and CDR2 YYNGEE. Trimming cost V 6 bases and J 0 bases, with 15 bases left between them. CDR3 in DNA: TGTGCCAGCACCCCGGTCCCCCGGGCGAACACCGGGGAGCTGTTTTTT. This gives the protein CASTPVPRANTGELFF. Variable domain in full (rest from reference TRBV9 and TRBJ2-2): DSGVTQTPKHLITATGQRVTLRCSPRSGDLSVYWYQQSLDQGLQFLIQYYNGEERAKGNILERFSAQQFPDLHSELNLSSLELGDSALYFCASTPVPRANTGELFFGEGSRLTVL.

In this sample, this clone turned up once. The chain has TRBV28 and TRBJ1-5, with a possible D match to TRBD1 (5 bases). The germline V and J ends were trimmed by 5 bases and 6 bases, with 11 bases remaining between them. CDR3 length: 13 residues. CDR1 and CDR2 from the germline V gene are MDHEN and SYDVKM. The CDR3 is CASSPTRGQPQHF. CDR3 nucleotide sequence: TGTGCCAGCAGTCCTACAAGGGGTCAGCCCCAGCATTTT.

This rearrangement joins TRBV2 to TRBJ2-1; D may be TRBD1 (5 bases). This CDR3 contains 17 residues. V was pared by 0 bases and J by 0 bases, with 12 bases between. CDR1 and CDR2 (germline): SNHLY, FYNNEI. The CDR3 DNA reads TGTGCCAGCAGTGAAGCGGGCAGGGCGAGCTCCTACAATGAGCAGTTCTTC. It yields the protein CASSEAGRASSYNEQFF.

Written as DNA, the CDR3 is TGCGCCAGCAGCCTGGACAGACGGGGCACTGAAGCTTTCTTT. As protein: CASSLDRRGTEAFF. V gene TRBV5-1 combines with J gene TRBJ1-1; TRBD1 is a possible D gene (6 bases). V was shortened by 4 bases and J by 4 bases, with 14 bases between the two germline ends. The CDR3 is 14 amino acids. CDR1 is SGHRS, CDR2 YFSETQ, per germline.

V gene TRBV7-6 combines with J gene TRBJ1-5; 9 bases are shared with TRBD1. Germline loops: CDR1 SGHVS, CDR2 FNYEAQ. Losses at the gene ends were 5 bases for V and 0 bases for J; bases not matched to a gene: 8. The length of the CDR3 is 17 residues. The CDR3 nucleotides read TGTGCCAGCAGCCCGGGACAGGGTATGGGTAGCAATCAGCCCCAGCATTTT. This translates into CASSPGQGMGSNQPQHF.

The CDR3 region has the DNA TGTGCCAGAAGCTTACCGACGGGACAGGGGGATTCACCCCTCCACTTT. The encoded protein is CARSLPTGQGDSPLHF. The chain is built from TRBV5-3 and TRBJ1-6; 11 nucleotides agree with TRBD1. TRBV5-3 is an open reading frame, and its role is uncertain. The CDR3 sequence is 16 residues long. V gave up 2 bases and J gave up 8 bases; unmatched junction bases: 6.

The V gene is TRBV6-1, the J gene TRBJ1-2, with D tentatively TRBD1 (6 bases). CDR1 MNHNS and CDR2 SASEGT come from the germline V gene. V was cut by 5 bases and J by 4 bases, with 14 bases left in between. The CDR3 loop spans 14 amino acids. CDR3 sequence (DNA): TGTGCCAGCAGTCCAGGGGAGTCCGGCTATGGCTACACCTTC. The encoded protein is CASSPGESGYGYTF.

The rearrangement uses TRBV6-1 and TRBJ1-1; D possibly corresponds to TRBD1 (6 bases). The CDR3 is 15 amino acids. CDR1 and CDR2 from the germline V gene are MNHNS and SASEGT. Trimming stripped 5 bases from V and 6 bases from J, with 19 bases between. The CDR3 region is CASSPPGYRAAEAFF. For the CDR3, the DNA is TGTGCCAGCAGTCCCCCAGGGTACAGGGCGGCTGAAGCTTTCTTT.

The chain has TRBV4-3 and TRBJ2-5; 10 bases line up with TRBD2. The CDR3 has 16 amino acids. Germline loops: CDR1 LGHNA, CDR2 YSLEER. Germline trimming cut 0 bases from V and 2 bases from J; bases unmatched to any gene: 3. The CDR3 protein is CASSQEGTSVQETQYF. CDR3 DNA sequence: TGCGCCAGCAGCCAAGAGGGGACTAGCGTACAAGAGACCCAGTACTTC.

V and J are TRBV7-8 and TRBJ1-4; D perhaps matches TRBD1 (6 bases). The germline V gene has CDR1 SGHVS and CDR2 FQNEAQ. The CDR3 length is 13 residues. V lost 7 bases and J 5 bases, leaving 11 bases between the germline ends. Here the CDR3 DNA reads TGTGCCAGCACCTTGAGGGGGAATGAAAAACTGTTTTTT. This encodes CASTLRGNEKLFF.

This chain joins TRBV9 and TRBJ1-1, with a tentative D call TRBD1 (6 bases). Trimming took off 3 bases at V and 7 bases at J, with 13 bases between the two ends. Looked up from germline, CDR1 is SGDLS and CDR2 is YYNGEE. The CDR3 extends over 13 amino acids. Here the CDR3 DNA reads TGTGCCAGCAGCGGACAGGTCTCGGGTGAAGCTTTCTTT. This translates into CASSGQVSGEAFF.

The CDR3, as DNA: TGCGCCAGCAGTGATCTCAGCGGGGGGAACAGTACGCAGTATTTT. This gives the protein CASSDLSGGNSTQYF. V gene TRBV10-2 combines with J gene TRBJ2-3; 9 nucleotides match TRBD2. CDR1 and CDR2 (germline): WSHSY, SAAADI. CDR3 length: 15 amino acids. With V trimmed by 3 bases and J by 8 bases, 9 bases remained unmatched.

Concerning this clone: This sample includes further DNA sequences coding for the same CDR3. The J gene is TRBJ2-7, the V gene TRBV27; TRBD1 is a possible D gene (6 bases). V was pared by 6 bases and J by 2 bases, with 11 bases between. CDR3 length equals 13 residues. CDR1 and CDR2 (germline): MNHEY, SMNVEV (reference sequence). This CDR3 is CASSLQGTYEQYF. In DNA form, the CDR3 reads TGTGCCAGCAGCCTACAGGGCACCTACGAGCAGTACTTC.